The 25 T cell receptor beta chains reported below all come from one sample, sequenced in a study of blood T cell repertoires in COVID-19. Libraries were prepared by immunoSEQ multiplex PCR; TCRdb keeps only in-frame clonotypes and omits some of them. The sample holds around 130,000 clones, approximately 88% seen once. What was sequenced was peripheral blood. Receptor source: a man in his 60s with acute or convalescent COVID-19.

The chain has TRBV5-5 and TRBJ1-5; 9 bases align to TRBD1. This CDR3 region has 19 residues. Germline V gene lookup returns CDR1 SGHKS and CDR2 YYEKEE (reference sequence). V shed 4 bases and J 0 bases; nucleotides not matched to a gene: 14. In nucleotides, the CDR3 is TGTGCCAGCAGCGAGGGACAGGGCCTCTCCGGGGGTAGCAATCAGCCCCAGCATTTT. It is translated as CASSEGQGLSGGSNQPQHF. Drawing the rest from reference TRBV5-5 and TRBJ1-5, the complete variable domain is DAGVTQSPTHLIKTRGQQVTLRCSPISGHKSVSWYQQVLGQGPQFIFQYYEKEERGRGNFPDRFSARQFPNYSSELNVNALLLGDSALYLCASSEGQGLSGGSNQPQHFGDGTRLSIL.

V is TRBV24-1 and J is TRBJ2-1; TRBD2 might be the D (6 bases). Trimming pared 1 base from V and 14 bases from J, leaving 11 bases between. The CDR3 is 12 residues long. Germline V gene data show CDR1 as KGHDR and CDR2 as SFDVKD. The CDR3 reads CATSDFSGWEFF. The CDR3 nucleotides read TGTGCCACCAGTGATTTTAGCGGTTGGGAGTTCTTC.

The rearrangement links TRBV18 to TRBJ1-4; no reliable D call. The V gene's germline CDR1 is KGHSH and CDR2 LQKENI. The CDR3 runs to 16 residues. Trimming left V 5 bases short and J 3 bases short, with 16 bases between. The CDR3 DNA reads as TGTGCCAGCTCAACGAGGACCGGACTTCCTAATGAAAAACTGTTTTTT. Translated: CASSTRTGLPNEKLFF.

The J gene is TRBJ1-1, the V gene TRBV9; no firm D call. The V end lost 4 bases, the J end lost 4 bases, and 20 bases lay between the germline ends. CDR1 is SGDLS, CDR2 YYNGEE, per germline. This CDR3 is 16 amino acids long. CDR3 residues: CASSPLGTRAGTEAFF. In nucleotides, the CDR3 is TGTGCCAGCAGCCCCTTAGGCACGAGGGCGGGCACTGAAGCTTTCTTT.

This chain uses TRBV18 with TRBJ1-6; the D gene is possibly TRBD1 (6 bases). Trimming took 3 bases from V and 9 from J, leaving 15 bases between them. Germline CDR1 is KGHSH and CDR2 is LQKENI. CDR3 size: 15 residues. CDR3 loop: CASSPRQERSSPLHF. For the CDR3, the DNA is TGTGCCAGCTCACCGAGACAGGAAAGATCTTCACCCCTCCACTTT.

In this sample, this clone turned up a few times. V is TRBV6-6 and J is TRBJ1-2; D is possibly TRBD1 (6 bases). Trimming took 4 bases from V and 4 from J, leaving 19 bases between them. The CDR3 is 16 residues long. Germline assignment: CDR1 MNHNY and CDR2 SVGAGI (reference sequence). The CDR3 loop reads CASSSPTTGGIYGYTF. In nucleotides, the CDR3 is TGTGCCAGCAGTTCTCCGACGACAGGAGGTATCTATGGCTACACCTTC.

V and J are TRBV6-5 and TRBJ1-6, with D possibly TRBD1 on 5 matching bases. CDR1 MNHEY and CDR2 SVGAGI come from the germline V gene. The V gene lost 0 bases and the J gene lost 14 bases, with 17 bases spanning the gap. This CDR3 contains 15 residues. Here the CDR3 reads CASSYSLGEIKSLHF. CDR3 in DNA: TGTGCCAGCAGTTACTCGTTAGGGGAAATAAAATCCCTCCACTTT.

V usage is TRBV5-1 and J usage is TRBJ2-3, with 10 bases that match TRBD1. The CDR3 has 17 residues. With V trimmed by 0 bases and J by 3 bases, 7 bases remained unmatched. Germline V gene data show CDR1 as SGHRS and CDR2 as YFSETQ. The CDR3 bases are TGCGCCAGCAGCTTGGAGGGACAGGGGATTGGGACAGATACGCAGTATTTT. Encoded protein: CASSLEGQGIGTDTQYF.

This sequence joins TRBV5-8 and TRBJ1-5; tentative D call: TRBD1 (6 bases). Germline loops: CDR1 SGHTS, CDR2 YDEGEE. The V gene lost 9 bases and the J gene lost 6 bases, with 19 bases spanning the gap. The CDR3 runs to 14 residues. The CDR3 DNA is TGTGCCACGAGCTTGAGGGGGGGTGGTCAGCCCCAGCATTTT. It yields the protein CATSLRGGGQPQHF.

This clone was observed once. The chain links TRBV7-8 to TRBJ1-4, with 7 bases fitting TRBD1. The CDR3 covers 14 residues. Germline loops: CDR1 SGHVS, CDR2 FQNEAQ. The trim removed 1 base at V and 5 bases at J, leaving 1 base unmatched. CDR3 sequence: CASSLDRGNEKLFF. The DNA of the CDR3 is TGTGCCAGCAGCTTAGACAGGGGAAATGAAAAACTGTTTTTT.

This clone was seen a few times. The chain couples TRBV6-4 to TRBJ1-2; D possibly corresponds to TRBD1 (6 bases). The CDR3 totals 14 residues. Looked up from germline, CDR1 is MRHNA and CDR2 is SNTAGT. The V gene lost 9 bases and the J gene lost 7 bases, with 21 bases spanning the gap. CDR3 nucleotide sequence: TGTGCCAGACTCCTAGGACAGCTTTTTTCTGGCTACACCTTC. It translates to CARLLGQLFSGYTF.

The CDR3 nucleotides read TGTGCCACCAGGCTGGGACAGGGGTACTACGAGCAGTACTTC. Translating gives CATRLGQGYYEQYF. The chain uses TRBV15 and TRBJ2-7, with 10 bases aligning to TRBD1. The germline gives CDR1 LNHNV, CDR2 YYDKDF (reference sequence). V trimming: 6 bases; J trimming: 3 bases; junction bases outside the gene matches: 5. The CDR3 runs 14 residues.

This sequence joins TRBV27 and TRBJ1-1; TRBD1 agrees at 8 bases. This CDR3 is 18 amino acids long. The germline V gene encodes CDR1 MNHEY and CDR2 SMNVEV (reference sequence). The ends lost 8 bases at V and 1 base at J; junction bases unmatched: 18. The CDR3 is CASERQGMGMPGNTEAFF. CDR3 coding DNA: TGTGCCAGCGAACGACAGGGGATGGGCATGCCTGGGAACACTGAAGCTTTCTTT.

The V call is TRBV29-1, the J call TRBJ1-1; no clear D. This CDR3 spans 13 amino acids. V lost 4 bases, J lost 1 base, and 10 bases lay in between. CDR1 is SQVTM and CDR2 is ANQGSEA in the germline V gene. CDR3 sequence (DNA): TGCAGCGTTGCATCGGTCTCGAACACTGAAGCTTTCTTT. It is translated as CSVASVSNTEAFF.

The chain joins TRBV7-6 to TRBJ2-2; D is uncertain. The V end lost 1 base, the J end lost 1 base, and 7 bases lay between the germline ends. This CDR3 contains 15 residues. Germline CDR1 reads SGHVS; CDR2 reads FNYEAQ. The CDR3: CASSLVSGNTGELFF. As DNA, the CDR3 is TGTGCCAGCAGCTTAGTATCCGGGAACACCGGGGAGCTGTTTTTT.

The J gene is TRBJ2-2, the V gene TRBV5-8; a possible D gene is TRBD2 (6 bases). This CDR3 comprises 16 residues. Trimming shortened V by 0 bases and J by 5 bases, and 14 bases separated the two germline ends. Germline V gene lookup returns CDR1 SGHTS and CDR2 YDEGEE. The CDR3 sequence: CASSLDHSEGTGELFF. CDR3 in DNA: TGTGCCAGCAGCTTGGACCACTCGGAGGGTACCGGGGAGCTGTTTTTT.

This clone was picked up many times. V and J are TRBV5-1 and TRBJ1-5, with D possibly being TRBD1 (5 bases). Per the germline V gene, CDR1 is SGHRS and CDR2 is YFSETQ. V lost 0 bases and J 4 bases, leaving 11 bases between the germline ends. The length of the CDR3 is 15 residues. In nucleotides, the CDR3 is TGCGCCAGCAGCTTGGTCCCGGGGGGGAATCAGCCCCAGCATTTT. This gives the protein CASSLVPGGNQPQHF.

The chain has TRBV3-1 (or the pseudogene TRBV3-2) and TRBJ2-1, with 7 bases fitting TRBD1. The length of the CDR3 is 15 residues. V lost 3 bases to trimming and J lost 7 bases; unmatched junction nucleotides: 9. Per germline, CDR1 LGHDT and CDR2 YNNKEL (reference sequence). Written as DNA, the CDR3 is TGTGCCAGCAGCCAGACCGACAGGGTGTTTAATGAGCAGTTCTTC. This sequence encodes CASSQTDRVFNEQFF.

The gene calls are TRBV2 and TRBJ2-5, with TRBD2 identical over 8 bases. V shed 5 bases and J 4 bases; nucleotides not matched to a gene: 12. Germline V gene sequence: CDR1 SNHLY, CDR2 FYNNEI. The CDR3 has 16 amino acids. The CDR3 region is CASSRESGRGGETQYF. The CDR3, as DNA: TGTGCCAGCAGTAGGGAGAGCGGGAGAGGTGGAGAGACCCAGTACTTC. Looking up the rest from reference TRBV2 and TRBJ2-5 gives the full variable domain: EPEVTQTPSHQVTQMGQEVILRCVPISNHLYFYWYRQILGQKVEFLVSFYNNEISEKSEIFDDQFSVERPDGSNFTLKIRSTKLEDSAMYFCASSRESGRGGETQYFGPGTRLLVL.

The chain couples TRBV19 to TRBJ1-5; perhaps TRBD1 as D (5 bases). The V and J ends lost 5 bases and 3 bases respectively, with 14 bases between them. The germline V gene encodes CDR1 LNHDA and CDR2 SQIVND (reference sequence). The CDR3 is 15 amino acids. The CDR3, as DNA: TGTGCCAGTAGTGGTGGTCAGGGAAACAATCAGCCCCAGCATTTT. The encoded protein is CASSGGQGNNQPQHF.

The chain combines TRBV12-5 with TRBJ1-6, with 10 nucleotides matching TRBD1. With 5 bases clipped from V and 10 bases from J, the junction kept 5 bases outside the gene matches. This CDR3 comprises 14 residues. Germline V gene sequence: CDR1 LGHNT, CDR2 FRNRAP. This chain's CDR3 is CASGLGQGGSPLHF. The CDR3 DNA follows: TGTGCTAGTGGTCTCGGACAGGGGGGGTCACCCCTCCACTTT.

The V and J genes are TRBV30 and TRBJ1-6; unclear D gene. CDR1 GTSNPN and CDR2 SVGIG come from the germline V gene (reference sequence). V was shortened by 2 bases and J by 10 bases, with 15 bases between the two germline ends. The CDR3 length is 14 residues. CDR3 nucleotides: TGTGCCTGGAGTCTAGGATTAAGGCCGTCACCCCTCCACTTT. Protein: CAWSLGLRPSPLHF.

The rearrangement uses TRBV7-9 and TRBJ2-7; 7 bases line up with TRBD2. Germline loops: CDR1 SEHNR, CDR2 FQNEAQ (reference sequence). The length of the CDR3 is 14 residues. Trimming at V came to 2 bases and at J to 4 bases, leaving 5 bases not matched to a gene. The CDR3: CASSLREGEYEQYF. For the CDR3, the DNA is TGTGCCAGCAGCTTAAGGGAGGGTGAATACGAGCAGTACTTC.

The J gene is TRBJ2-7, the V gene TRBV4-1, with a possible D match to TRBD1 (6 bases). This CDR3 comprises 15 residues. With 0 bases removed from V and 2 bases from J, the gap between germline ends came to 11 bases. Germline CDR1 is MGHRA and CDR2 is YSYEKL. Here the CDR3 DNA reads TGCGCCAGCAGCCAAGATACAGGGAAACCCTACGAGCAGTACTTC. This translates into CASSQDTGKPYEQYF.

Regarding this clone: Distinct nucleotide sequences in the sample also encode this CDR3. The DNA of the CDR3 is TGCGCCAGCAACCCTCCCGAAGGACTAGCGGTAAATGAGCAGTTCTTC. Encoded protein: CASNPPEGLAVNEQFF. This sequence joins TRBV5-1 and TRBJ2-1; TRBD2 agrees at 10 bases. After removal of 6 bases from V and 7 bases from J, the junction contained 13 bases not matched to a gene. Germline CDR1 reads SGHRS; CDR2 reads YFSETQ. The CDR3 contains 16 residues.